Detailed here is one TCR beta chain. What it binds is not known. Germline V lookup: CDR1 SEHNR, CDR2 FQNEAQ (reference sequence). The germline V and J ends were trimmed by 5 bases and 8 bases, with 16 bases remaining between them. This CDR3 spans 14 amino acids. This sample was taken from a study of T-cell reconstitution after alpha-beta-depleted transplantation in children. TCRbeta library preparation incorporated unique molecular identifiers. From the PCR reads, TCRdb called clonotypes with MiXCR, one entry per CDR3 protein. Counted here are fewer than 500,000 distinct CDR3 sequences, 43% occurring once; the ten biggest clones make up roughly 27%. Study-level results: Reported findings indicate that, about two months after transplant, alpha-beta T cells came from several hundred expanded clones, which were derived from non-depleted graft cells.

The TCR sequence derives from a girl aged 2-9 years with aplastic anemia, due to receive a stem cell transplant. The specimen comprised PBMCs, sampled before TCRalphabeta/CD19-depleted stem cell transplant. The chain combines TRBV7-9 with TRBJ2-4, with a weak D call TRBD1 (6 bases). Written as DNA, the CDR3 is TGTGCCAGCAGCCGCCCTACTCACAGGGACATTCAGTACTTC. Amino acids: CASSRPTHRDIQYF.